The clone carrying this TCR beta chain was observed many times. Its specificity is unknown. From RNA transcripts, TCR beta CDR3 regions were amplified. First-round RT-PCR targeting the TCR CDR3 was performed with the HTBI primer set. TCRdb redid the calling of the multiplex PCR reads with MiXCR, one entry per CDR3 protein. This table holds 500,000 to 600,000 distinct CDR3 sequences, 46% found once. Germline-derived CDR1 and CDR2 are MGHRA and YSYEKL. The J segment lost 2 bases and the V segment lost 3 bases, leaving 7 bases of the junction unmatched. CDR3 length equals 16 residues. Clinicians diagnosed patients from clinical symptoms, serum thyroxine and TRAb, thyroid ultrasound and orbital computed tomography. The sample originates from a study of T cells in Graves' hyperthyroidism and ophthalmopathy. Study-level points and caveats: Prediction of ophthalmopathy progression came a median roughly 6.6 months pre-onset.

The chain recombines TRBV4-1 with TRBJ1-3; 7 bases agree with TRBD1. Sequenced material: peripheral blood or thyroid tissue (not recorded which). The receptor's source is an adult woman with Graves' disease, either hyperthyroidism or ophthalmopathy (not recorded which). The CDR3, as DNA: TGCGCCAGCAGCCACCCGGGACAGACCCCTGGAAACACCATATATTTT. As protein: CASSHPGQTPGNTIYF.